This note documents a single TCR beta chain sequence. This clone has just one count. Its antigen is not yet known. It has no much larger one-base neighbor in the sample; base qualities were not kept. This entry belongs to a study of cytomegalovirus exposure and HLA in healthy donors (dated by TCRdb to 2017 to 2019). About the investigation overall: In an earlier analysis of fewer than 750 of the donors, about 270 Gb of sequence data and 100 million or so unique TCR beta sequences from approximately 180 million T cells were reported. Typing coverage varied by locus: about 629-630 donors for A, B, C, DRB1 and DQB1; 522 for DQA1; more than 600 for DPA1; some 470 for DPB1. To predict cytomegalovirus infection status, the study brought together high-throughput TCR immunosequencing, statistical association of individual TCRs with disease status, and machine learning. In an earlier analysis of several hundred of the donors, high-throughput TCR beta sequencing was used to judge whether each TCR beta V gene segment behaved as functional or pseudogenic. Among a few hundred genotyped donors of the cohort, an average of approximately 240,000 unique TCR beta nucleotide sequences were sequenced per donor, 15% to 20% of them non-productive. Donor age, sex, ethnicity and CMV serostatus were compiled alongside the repertoire data. Using immunosequencing, the study profiled T cell repertoires from about 650 subjects and related those repertoires to cytomegalovirus serostatus. HLA typing included class I and class II loci at four-digit resolution. Approximately 300 gigabases of sequencing data and 70 million to 100 million unique TCR sequences made up an early release that covered 640 HLA-typed donors. Every discovery cohort repertoire had been produced on one sequencing platform. The study aimed to test whether cataloging public T cell receptors could reveal signatures of past pathogen exposure. Genome-wide SNP genotypes for about three fifths of the roughly 700 donors were used in a later genetic analysis, which treated that subset as a discovery cohort. The later analysis used no new phenotypic data to find candidate immune exposures, relying instead on TCR beta sequences and their occurrence across donors. A later analysis re-examined previously published TCR beta repertoires from hundreds of donors and added high-resolution HLA genotyping to investigate patterns of TCR occurrence. Several DR-DQ haplotypes were treated as single units for association and clustering because of strong linkage in the cohort. Among the roughly 410 genotyped donors, around 81% belonged to the genetic ancestry cluster associated with self-reported Caucasian donors. Besides the first cohort of under 700 subjects, a separate validation cohort made up of roughly 120 different subjects was used.

Library generation was performed with the immunoSEQ multiplex PCR assay. The multiplex PCR relied on a mix of 60 forward primers for TCR Vbeta segments and 13 reverse primers for TCR Jbeta segments. A multiplex PCR assay on genomic DNA amplified the CDR3 region of rearranged TCR beta genes. Amplified TCR beta libraries were sequenced as 87-base-pair reads on the Illumina HiSeq System. On the study's bioinformatics: A later analysis counted about 80 million unique TCR beta chains across the 550 to 700 repertoires, and approximately 11 million of these chains were shared by at least two donors. A nearest-neighbor algorithm error-corrected the raw reads and collapsed the reads into unique sequences, merging closely related sequences to remove PCR and sequencing errors. To assign V, D and J gene segments, CDR3 sequences were aligned to IMGT reference sequences. For a sequence to be retained, a match of at least six nucleotides to both a V gene segment and a J gene segment was required. Rearrangements were classified as productive when the CDR3 lacked stop codons and remained in frame with V and J, and all other rearrangements were classified as non-productive. CDR3 was defined according to IMGT convention as the region running from the second conserved V-encoded cysteine to the conserved J-encoded phenylalanine. In an earlier analysis of 500 to 650 of the donors, sequences lacking an unambiguous match to a single V gene segment were excluded. An earlier analysis of several hundred of the donors called V segments functional above 56.7% productive rearrangements and segregating when the between-donor standard deviation exceeded 5%. A statistical classification framework was built to diagnose cytomegalovirus status from the catalog of TCR beta chain sequences. In a later analysis, V and J genes were assigned by comparing TCR nucleotide sequences against IMGT/GENE-DB human TR gene sequences. Using the TCRdist pipeline, a later analysis assigned CDR3 sequences along with most-parsimonious VDJ recombination scenarios. In a later analysis, each TCR beta chain was defined by its CDR3 amino acid sequence together with its V-gene family, and reads without a unique V-gene family were excluded. In a later analysis, around 650 highly shared, low-generation-probability nucleotide sequences were removed to address suspected cross-contamination and a sequencing artifact. In a later analysis, a clonal expansion index was calculated for each public chain from normalized within-repertoire ranks of inferred template counts. In a later analysis, generation probabilities were computed using a VDJ recombination model fitted to out-of-frame rearrangements, and the results were checked against IGoR. In a later analysis, TCR-TCR, TCR-HLA and TCR-CMV co-occurrence was scored with hypergeometric tests, and a repertoire-size bias correction was applied to TCR pairs. A later analysis estimated false discovery rates by permuting HLA or CMV assignments 20 times. In a later analysis, co-occurring TCRs were grouped using DBSCAN, with TCRdist sequence similarity added in when clustering inside HLA-allele-positive subsets. For co-occurrence clustering, repertoires with fewer than 30,000 or more than 120,000 public chains were excluded, along with 4 to 6 repertoires with anomalous nucleotide sharing. In TCRdb, the immuneACCESS table is reduced to in-frame sequences with V and J assigned. These tables do not hold every clone; where another copy was compared, an unresolved V gene accounts for under half, and the others remain unexplained. D and trimming come from the DNA, and the V and J calls and clone size come from that table. In this sample the table shows around 160,000 clones, almost 80% of which occur a single time. The ten largest clonotypes hold roughly 6.3% of the sample.

From cysteine to phenylalanine, the CDR3 is 14 amino acids long. Only the CDR3 part of the read is kept: 42 bases, read in frame from the first base. The germline V gene encodes CDR1 SNHLY and CDR2 FYNNEI. Trimming removed 4 bases from V and 3 bases from J; the gene matches leave 6 bases unexplained. The cohort comprised fewer than 750 healthy bone marrow donors. At the time of sampling, every cohort member was nominally healthy, though immune exposures that went unrecorded were likely present. The donor tested CMV seropositive and was one of the 289 seropositive cohort members. Every donor gave a peripheral blood sample, and the peripheral blood mononuclear cells from that sample were used for TCR beta sequencing. Genomic DNA extraction from the blood cell samples was performed with the Qiagen DNeasy Blood Extraction Kit. General findings and caveats noted by the study authors: The presence/absence analyses assumed that sequencing depth was roughly uniform across donors, and that assumption may not be true. A later analysis found that most CMV-associated TCR beta chains appeared HLA-restricted, with HLA associations seemingly driven largely by CMV exposure. A total of fewer than 200 TCR beta chains were listed by the study as associated with cytomegalovirus. When HLA alleles, especially DR and DQ, strongly co-occurred, attributing TCR associations to individual alleles was difficult. Some IMGT-functional V segments, including TRBV6-2 and TRBV6-3, could not be told apart with the 87-base-pair reads, so those segments were excluded. In an earlier analysis of under 600 of the donors, most TCR beta V segments were observed in productive rearrangements about 90% or about 30% of the time, broadly matching IMGT annotations. HLA typing was unavailable for some donors at each locus, so association tests used only the typed subset. The classifier was reported to diagnose cytomegalovirus status with high specificity and sensitivity in both the original cohort and the validation cohort. The cohort was sequenced for TCR beta chains only, and without alpha or paired-chain data the features that could be detected were limited. Compared with the approximately 710-donor mean, donors in an Asian-associated ancestry cluster had fewer N-insertions in productive TCRs, according to a later genetic analysis. In a later genetic analysis, a missense DCLRE1C variant was associated with V-gene and J-gene trimming of TCR beta chains, and the association was replicated in an independent cohort. A further reported finding was that TCR beta sequences accurately predicted the HLA-A and HLA-B alleles for most subjects in the first cohort. While some public TCRs were present in many individuals, most TCR sequences turned up only very rarely across donors. It was suggested by the authors that the approach could potentially be generalized to other disease states and immunological phenotypes. CMV serostatus was the only immune exposure information available for the cohort. In a later analysis, 15,000 to 20,000 TCR beta sequences were associated with specific HLA alleles at a false discovery rate of 0.05. In vitro tests confirmed that a few of the cytomegalovirus-associated TCR beta chains recognize cytomegalovirus antigens. Correlated functional status among segregating V segments might be attributable to linkage disequilibrium, but an unknown experimental factor could not be ruled out. A later analysis found that HLA-associated TCR beta chains were more clonally expanded and had lower generation probabilities than equally common non-associated chains. In a later analysis, several top co-occurrence clusters were reported to appear linked to parvovirus B19, influenza, CMV and Epstein-Barr virus. In a later analysis, the rate of TCR association differed among HLA loci, with DRB1 alleles having the most associated TCRs and HLA-C alleles having the fewest. Because counts were too low, roughly 18 rarely observed V segments, including chromosome 9 orphons, were left out of the earlier analysis of approximately 580 of the donors. A group of highly shared sequence variants was considered likely to be a technical artifact of the sequencing pipeline.

Recombination connected TRBV2 to TRBJ2-7, with 7 middle bases fitting TRBD1. Sequencing used PBMCs. This TCR was sampled from a woman between 40 and 55 years old in good health and CMV-seropositive. The nucleotide sequence reads as follows: TGTGCCAGCAGTGGGGACAGCTCCTTCTACGAGCAGTACTTC. The resulting protein is CASSGDSSFYEQYF.